This TCR beta chain emerged from a study of control samples from healthy donors and cancer patients. V lost 6 bases to trimming and J lost 5 bases; unmatched junction nucleotides: 7. The germline gives CDR1 MNHEY, CDR2 SVGAGI. CDR3 length: 14 amino acids. Some clones are missing from TCRdb's copy, which holds only in-frame ones; the method was immunoSEQ multiplex PCR. Its listing shows around 190,000 clones. V and J are TRBV6-5 and TRBJ1-5, with TRBD1 matching over 7 bases. This clonotype was obtained from a woman aged 25-40 years in good health. Sequencing was carried out using blood. Written as DNA, the CDR3 is TGTGCCAGCAGCGCAGGGGGAGCTTATCAGCCCCAGCATTTT. It yields the protein CASSAGGAYQPQHF.